This passage covers 20 T cell receptor beta chains from one sample sequenced in a study of cytomegalovirus exposure and HLA in healthy donors. The PCR ran on 60 Vbeta and 13 Jbeta primers. Repertoires were generated with immunoSEQ multiplex PCR, while TCRdb's copy carries only in-frame clones and drops some. Of 110,000 to 150,000 clones listed, 9.4% are singletons. Sequencing was done on a sample of PBMCs. All receptors derive from a male donor in good health and CMV-seronegative.

The chain uses TRBV11-2 and TRBJ1-6; the D gene is possibly TRBD1 (6 bases). The V gene lost 10 bases and the J gene lost 6 bases, with 13 bases spanning the gap. Germline CDR1 reads SGHAT; CDR2 reads FQNNGV. The CDR3 covers 13 residues. As DNA, the CDR3 is TGTGCCACGCAGGACAGCCGTAATTCACCCCTCCACTTT. This sequence encodes CATQDSRNSPLHF. The complete variable domain, with remaining parts taken from reference TRBV11-2 and TRBJ1-6, reads EAGVAQSPRYKIIEKRQSVAFWCNPISGHATLYWYQQILGQGPKLLIQFQNNGVVDDSQLPKDRFSAERLKGVDSTLKIQPAKLEDSAVYLCATQDSRNSPLHFGNGTRLTVT.

The V gene is TRBV13, the J gene TRBJ1-1; D not certain. The V end lost 3 bases, the J end lost 0 bases, and 11 bases lay between the germline ends. The germline V gene encodes CDR1 PRHDT and CDR2 FYEKMQ (reference sequence). The CDR3 is 15 amino acids. The CDR3, as DNA: TGTGCCAGCAGCTTCCGCGCCGCCATGAACACTGAAGCTTTCTTT. Protein: CASSFRAAMNTEAFF. The full variable domain, completed using reference TRBV13 and TRBJ1-1, is AAGVIQSPRHLIKEKRETATLKCYPIPRHDTVYWYQQGPGQDPQFLISFYEKMQSDKGSIPDRFSAQQFSDYHSELNMSSLELGDSALYFCASSFRAAMNTEAFFGQGTRLTVV.

This clone was observed a few times. The chain combines TRBV10-3 with TRBJ2-2, with 7 bases aligning to TRBD1. J lost 2 bases, V lost 4 bases, and 4 bases had no gene match. The germline V gene has CDR1 ENHRY and CDR2 SYGVKD. CDR3 length equals 15 residues. The CDR3: CAISGTGENTGELFF. The CDR3 DNA is TGTGCCATCAGTGGGACAGGCGAAAACACCGGGGAGCTGTTTTTT.

The chain combines TRBV7-2 with TRBJ1-4; 7 bases align to TRBD1. With V trimmed by 5 bases and J by 1 base, 4 bases remained unmatched. Germline CDR1 SGHTA, CDR2 FQGNSA. This CDR3 is built from 15 residues. This CDR3 is CASSEGQLTNEKLFF. The DNA for the CDR3 is TGTGCCAGCAGCGAGGGACAGCTAACTAATGAAAAACTGTTTTTT. Full variable domain (outside the CDR3, taken from reference TRBV7-2 and TRBJ1-4): GAGVSQSPSNKVTEKGKDVELRCDPISGHTALYWYRQSLGQGLEFLIYFQGNSAPDKSGLPSDRFSAERTGGSVSTLTIQRTQQEDSAVYLCASSEGQLTNEKLFFGSGTQLSVL.

The chain links TRBV28 to TRBJ2-1; TRBD2 matches at 15 bases. The V and J ends lost 6 bases and 0 bases, in that order; junction bases with no gene match: 9. The CDR3 contains 19 residues. Germline V gene lookup returns CDR1 MDHEN and CDR2 SYDVKM. As DNA, the CDR3 is TGTGCCAGCAGCCACGGGGGACTAGCGGGAGGTAGCTCCTACAATGAGCAGTTCTTC. Protein: CASSHGGLAGGSSYNEQFF.

V and J are TRBV7-2 and TRBJ2-3, with a weak D call TRBD2 (5 bases). CDR3 length: 13 amino acids. The germline gives CDR1 SGHTA, CDR2 FQGNSA. V shed 7 bases and J shed 6 bases, with 14 bases lying between them. The CDR3 sequence: CASTQRRSDTQYF. The CDR3 nucleotides read TGTGCCAGCACCCAACGGAGGTCCGATACGCAGTATTTT.

The chain combines TRBV28 with TRBJ1-1; 8 bases match TRBD1. Trimming at V came to 1 base and at J to 6 bases, leaving 1 base not matched to a gene. Germline-derived CDR1 and CDR2 are MDHEN and SYDVKM. The CDR3 is 13 amino acids. Written as DNA, the CDR3 is TGTGCCAGCAGTTTATTACAGGGGGCTGAAGCTTTCTTT. This gives the protein CASSLLQGAEAFF.

A few counts support this clone. This sequence joins TRBV5-1 and TRBJ2-5; D possibly corresponds to TRBD1 (5 bases). CDR3 length equals 16 residues. V lost 4 bases, J lost 1 base, and 17 bases lay in between. The germline gives CDR1 SGHRS, CDR2 YFSETQ. The CDR3 sequence: CASSQGPSRGQETQYF. The CDR3 coding sequence is TGCGCCAGCAGCCAAGGCCCCTCAAGGGGCCAAGAGACCCAGTACTTC.

The chain couples TRBV28 to TRBJ2-2, with TRBD2 identical over 14 bases. Germline CDR1 MDHEN, CDR2 SYDVKM. Trimming removed 6 bases from V and 5 bases from J; junction bases left unmatched: 8. The CDR3 has 17 amino acids. CDR3 DNA: TGTGCCAGCAGCTCCGGGACTAGCGGGAGACTGACCGGGGAGCTGTTTTTT. Amino acid sequence: CASSSGTSGRLTGELFF.

This clone was counted only a few times. The rearrangement links TRBV5-6 to TRBJ2-5; 7 nucleotides agree with TRBD1. This CDR3 spans 15 amino acids. CDR1 is SGHDT, CDR2 YYEEEE, per germline. V lost 4 bases to trimming and J lost 4 bases; unmatched junction nucleotides: 10. The CDR3 spells CASSLDRVGPETQYF. The CDR3 DNA follows: TGTGCCAGCAGCCTCGACAGGGTCGGGCCAGAGACCCAGTACTTC.

This clone came up a few times. The chain is built from TRBV4-1 and TRBJ2-5, with D maybe TRBD1 (6 bases). The CDR3 runs 15 residues. V lost 1 base to trimming and J lost 0 bases, with 9 bases between them. CDR1 is MGHRA, CDR2 YSYEKL, per germline. CDR3 sequence: CASSQVPGDQETQYF. The CDR3 coding sequence is TGCGCCAGCAGCCAAGTCCCAGGGGACCAAGAGACCCAGTACTTC.

This clone was counted a few times. The chain joins TRBV9 to TRBJ2-1; D remains unclear. Looked up from germline, CDR1 is SGDLS and CDR2 is YYNGEE. This CDR3 comprises 15 residues. The ends were cut back, 4 bases at V and 0 bases at J, with 11 bases in the middle. This CDR3 is CASSPTPSSYNEQFF. CDR3 nucleotide sequence: TGTGCCAGCAGCCCCACCCCGAGCTCCTACAATGAGCAGTTCTTC.

This chain links TRBV7-6 with TRBJ2-7, with 10 bases identical to TRBD1. The CDR3 is 14 amino acids. Looked up from germline, CDR1 is SGHVS and CDR2 is FNYEAQ. Trimming cost V 3 bases and J 4 bases; bases outside gene matches: 3. The CDR3 DNA follows: TGTGCCAGCAGCTTGACAGGGGGCGTTTACGAGCAGTACTTC. It is translated as CASSLTGGVYEQYF.

The V and J genes are TRBV27 and TRBJ2-2, with D unclear. Trimming stripped 5 bases from V and 1 base from J, with 2 bases between. The CDR3 runs 12 residues. CDR1 and CDR2 (germline): MNHEY, SMNVEV (reference sequence). CDR3 coding DNA: TGTGCCAGCAGTCAGAACACCGGGGAGCTGTTTTTT. It translates to CASSQNTGELFF.

This clone was found a few times. This chain joins TRBV30 and TRBJ2-5, with a weak D call TRBD2 (5 bases). Germline CDR1 reads GTSNPN; CDR2 reads SVGIG (reference sequence). The CDR3 sequence is 11 residues long. V lost 7 bases to trimming and J lost 3 bases, with 9 bases between them. As DNA, the CDR3 is TGTGCCTCCGGACTGGAAGAGACCCAGTACTTC. Its protein is CASGLEETQYF.

In its sample, this clone was seen a few times. This chain joins TRBV10-1 and TRBJ2-7; TRBD2 matches at 7 bases. CDR3 size: 15 residues. V lost 3 bases, J lost 5 bases, and 10 bases stayed unmatched. Germline CDR1 WNHNN, CDR2 SYGVQD (reference sequence). The CDR3, as DNA: TGCGCCAGCAGTGAAGCTGGGGAGGGAACCCACGAGCAGTACTTC. It codes for CASSEAGEGTHEQYF.

This chain joins TRBV27 and TRBJ2-1; 7 bases line up with TRBD2. Germline V gene sequence: CDR1 MNHEY, CDR2 SMNVEV (reference sequence). The ends lost 3 bases at V and 9 bases at J; junction bases unmatched: 17. The CDR3 runs 17 residues. CDR3 coding DNA: TGTGCCAGCAGTTTTGTTGCCCTAGCGGTAGATCTAGGTGAGCAGTTCTTC. It is translated as CASSFVALAVDLGEQFF.

This clone was picked up a small number of times. Other DNA sequences in this specimen translate into the identical CDR3. V usage is TRBV18 and J usage is TRBJ2-7; 8 bases match TRBD1. Trimming took 0 bases from V and 3 from J; bases not matched to a gene: 4. The CDR3 totals 15 residues. Germline loops: CDR1 KGHSH, CDR2 LQKENI. The DNA of the CDR3 is TGTGCCAGCTCACCACCTAAGGGACAGGACTACGAGCAGTACTTC. Encoded protein: CASSPPKGQDYEQYF.

The CDR3, as DNA: TGCGCCAGCAGCTTGGTGGGGACAACGTACAATGAGCAGTTCTTC. Its translation: CASSLVGTTYNEQFF. This chain joins TRBV5-1 and TRBJ2-1, with D maybe TRBD1 (6 bases). CDR3 length: 15 residues. The germline CDR1 and CDR2 sequences are SGHRS and YFSETQ. Trimming removed 0 bases from V and 4 bases from J, with 11 bases in between.

This clone occurred a few times. The gene calls are TRBV10-3 and TRBJ2-7; 8 positions match TRBD2. This CDR3 is built from 13 residues. With 10 bases clipped from V and 4 bases from J, the junction kept 9 bases outside the gene matches. Germline values: CDR1 ENHRY, CDR2 SYGVKD. CDR3 in amino acids: CATTSAERYEQYF. CDR3 DNA sequence: TGTGCCACGACTAGCGCGGAGAGGTACGAGCAGTACTTC.